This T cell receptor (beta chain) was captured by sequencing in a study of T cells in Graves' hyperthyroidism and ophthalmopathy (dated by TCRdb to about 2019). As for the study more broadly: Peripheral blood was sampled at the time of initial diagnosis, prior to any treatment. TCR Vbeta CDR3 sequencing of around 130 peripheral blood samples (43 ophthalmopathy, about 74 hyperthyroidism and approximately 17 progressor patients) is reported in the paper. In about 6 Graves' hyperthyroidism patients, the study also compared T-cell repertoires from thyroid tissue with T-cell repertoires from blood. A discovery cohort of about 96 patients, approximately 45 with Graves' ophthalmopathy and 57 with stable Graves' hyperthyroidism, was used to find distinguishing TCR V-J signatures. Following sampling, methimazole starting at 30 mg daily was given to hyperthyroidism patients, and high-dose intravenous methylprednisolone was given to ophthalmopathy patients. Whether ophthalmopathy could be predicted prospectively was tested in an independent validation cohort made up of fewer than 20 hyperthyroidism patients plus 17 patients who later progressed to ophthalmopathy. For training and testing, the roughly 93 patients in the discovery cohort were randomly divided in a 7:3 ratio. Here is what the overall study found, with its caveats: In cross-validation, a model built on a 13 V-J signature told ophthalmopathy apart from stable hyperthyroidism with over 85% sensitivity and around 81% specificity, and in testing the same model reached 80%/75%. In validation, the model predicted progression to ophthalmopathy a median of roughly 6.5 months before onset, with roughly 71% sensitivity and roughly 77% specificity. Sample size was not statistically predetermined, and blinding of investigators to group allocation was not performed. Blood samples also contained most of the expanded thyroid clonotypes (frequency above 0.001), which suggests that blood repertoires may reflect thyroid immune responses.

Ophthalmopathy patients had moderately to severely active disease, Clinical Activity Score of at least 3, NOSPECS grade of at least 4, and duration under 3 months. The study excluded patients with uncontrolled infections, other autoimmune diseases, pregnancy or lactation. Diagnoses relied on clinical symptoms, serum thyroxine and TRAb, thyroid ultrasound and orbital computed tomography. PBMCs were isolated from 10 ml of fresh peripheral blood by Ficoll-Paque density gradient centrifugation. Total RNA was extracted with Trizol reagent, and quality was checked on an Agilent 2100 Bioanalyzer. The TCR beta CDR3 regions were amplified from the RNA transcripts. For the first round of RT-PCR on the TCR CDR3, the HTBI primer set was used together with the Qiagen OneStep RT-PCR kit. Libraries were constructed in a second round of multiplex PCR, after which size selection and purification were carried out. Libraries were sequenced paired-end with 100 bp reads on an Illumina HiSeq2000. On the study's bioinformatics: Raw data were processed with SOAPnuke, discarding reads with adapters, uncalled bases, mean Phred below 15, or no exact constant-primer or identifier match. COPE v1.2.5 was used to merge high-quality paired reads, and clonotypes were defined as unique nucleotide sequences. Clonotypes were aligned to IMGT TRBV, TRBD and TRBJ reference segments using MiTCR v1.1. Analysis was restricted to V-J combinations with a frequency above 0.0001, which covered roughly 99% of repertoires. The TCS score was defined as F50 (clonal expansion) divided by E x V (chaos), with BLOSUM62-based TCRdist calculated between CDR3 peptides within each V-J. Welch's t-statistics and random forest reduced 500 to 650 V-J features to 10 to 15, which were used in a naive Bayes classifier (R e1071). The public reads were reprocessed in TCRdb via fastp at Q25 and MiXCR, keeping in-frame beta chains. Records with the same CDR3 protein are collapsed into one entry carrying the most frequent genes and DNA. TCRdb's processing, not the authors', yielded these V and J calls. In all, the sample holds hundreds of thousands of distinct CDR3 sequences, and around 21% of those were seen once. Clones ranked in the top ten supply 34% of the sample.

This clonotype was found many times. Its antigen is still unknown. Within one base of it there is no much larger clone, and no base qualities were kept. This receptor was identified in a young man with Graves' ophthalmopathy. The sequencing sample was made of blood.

The CDR3 region has the sequence CASSLSLGAGLESPLHF. DNA sequence: TGTGCCAGCAGTTTATCGTTGGGGGCGGGTTTGGAATCACCCCTCCACTTT. The sequence links TRBV27 to TRBJ1-6; TRBD1 might be the D gene, on 6 matching bases. The cysteine opens and the phenylalanine closes a CDR3 of 17 amino acids. Only the CDR3 part of the read is kept: 51 bases, read in frame from the first base. V and J lose 0 bases and 10 bases, and a span of 19 bases separates them. CDR1 MNHEY and CDR2 SMNVEV were looked up in the germline V gene (reference sequence).